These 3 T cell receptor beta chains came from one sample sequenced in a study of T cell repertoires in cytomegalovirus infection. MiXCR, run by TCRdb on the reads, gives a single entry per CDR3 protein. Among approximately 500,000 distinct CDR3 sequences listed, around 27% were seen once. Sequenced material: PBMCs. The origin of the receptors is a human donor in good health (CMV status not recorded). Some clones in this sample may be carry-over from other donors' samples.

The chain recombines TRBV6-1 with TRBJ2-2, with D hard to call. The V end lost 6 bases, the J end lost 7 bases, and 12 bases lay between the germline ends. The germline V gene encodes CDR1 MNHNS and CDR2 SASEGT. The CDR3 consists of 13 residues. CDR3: CASRTDGHGELFF. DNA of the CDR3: TGTGCCAGCAGAACGGACGGCCACGGGGAGCTGTTTTTT.

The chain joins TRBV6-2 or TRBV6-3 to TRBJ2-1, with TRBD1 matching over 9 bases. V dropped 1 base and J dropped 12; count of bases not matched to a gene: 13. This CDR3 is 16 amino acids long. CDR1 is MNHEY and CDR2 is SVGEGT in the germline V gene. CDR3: CASSYFTGGPASAQFF. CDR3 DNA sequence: TGTGCCAGCAGTTACTTTACAGGGGGCCCCGCCTCTGCGCAGTTCTTC.

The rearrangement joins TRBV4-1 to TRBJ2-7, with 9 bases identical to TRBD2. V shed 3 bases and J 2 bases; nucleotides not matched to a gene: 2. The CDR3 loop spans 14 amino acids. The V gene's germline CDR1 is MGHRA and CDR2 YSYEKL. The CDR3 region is CASSQREGPYEQYV. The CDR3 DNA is TGCGCCAGCAGCCAGCGGGAGGGCCCCTACGAGCAGTACGTC.